These T cell receptor beta chains were read from a single sample in a study of OX40 agonist ivuxolimab in advanced cancers. The method was immunoSEQ multiplex PCR; TCRdb's version includes in-frame clones alone and lacks a portion of them. This table holds about 59,000 clones, around 87% found once. This specimen consisted of CD4+ or CD8+ T cells sorted from blood, obtained in a trial of the OX40 agonist ivuxolimab. Receptors were obtained from an adult with an advanced solid tumor such as melanoma, head and neck, liver or kidney cancer. The CDR3 runs from the conserved cysteine through the conserved F or W.

V gene	CDR3 protein
TRBV5-4	CASSLLTSGTAKNIQYF
TRBV5-4	CASSLTGGNGYTF
TRBV5-4	CASSVGQGRGSYNSPLHF
TRBV6-5	CASTFPNTGELFF
TRBV5-1	CASSLERPYEQYF
TRBV27	CASRFRDVDWNSPLHF
TRBV7-2	CASSLMAVSNQPQHF
TRBV11-2	CASSLDWTSINEQFF
TRBV4-2	CASSPDSGRVLEQYF
TRBV4-1	CASSQYRGTYEQYF
TRBV7-2	CASSLRRSHEQYF
TRBV4-2	CASSQESGELFF
TRBV6-5	CASSYSRSLAAYEQYF
TRBV25-1	CASRKEYGLGAFF
TRBV6-5	CASSTRDTYSYEQYF